The next 12 T cell receptor beta chains were all read from a single sample in a study of blood T cell repertoires in COVID-19. TCRdb's table, derived via immunoSEQ multiplex PCR, lists solely in-frame clones and lacks some. The sample contains under 200,000 clones, around nine tenths of which appear only once. Source material: peripheral blood. The receptor set was obtained from a man younger than 30 with active or convalescent COVID-19.

The rearrangement uses TRBV6-2 or TRBV6-3 and TRBJ2-7; 7 nucleotides match TRBD1. This CDR3 contains 17 residues. Germline V gene sequence: CDR1 MNHEY, CDR2 SVGEGT. J gave up 2 bases and V 5 bases, and 15 bases lay outside the gene matches. The CDR3 is CASSKSFGQAQAYEQYV. In DNA, the CDR3 is TGTGCCAGCAGTAAAAGCTTCGGACAGGCCCAAGCCTACGAGCAGTACGTC.

This chain connects TRBV20-1 to TRBJ2-7; D gene ambiguous. The V end was cut by 6 bases, the J end by 3 bases, with 9 bases between. This CDR3 region has 11 residues. Looked up from germline, CDR1 is DFQATT and CDR2 is SNEGSKA (reference sequence). The CDR3 here is CSARLVYEQYF. The CDR3 nucleotides are TGCAGTGCCAGACTCGTCTACGAGCAGTACTTC.

The gene calls are TRBV4-1 and TRBJ2-1; D is unclear. The length of the CDR3 is 13 residues. Trimming shortened V by 3 bases and J by 8 bases, and 11 bases separated the two germline ends. CDR1 is MGHRA and CDR2 is YSYEKL in the germline V gene. CDR3: CASSQGRTDEQFF. The CDR3 DNA is TGCGCCAGCAGCCAGGGCCGAACGGATGAGCAGTTCTTC.

The chain's CDR3 is CASSLDRGKNRNYGYTF. The CDR3 DNA is TGTGCCAGCAGCTTGGACAGGGGAAAGAATAGAAACTATGGCTACACCTTC. The J gene is TRBJ1-2, the V gene TRBV7-8, with 9 bases matching TRBD1. The CDR3 is 17 residues long. J gave up 2 bases and V 3 bases, and 10 bases lay outside the gene matches. CDR1 and CDR2 (germline): SGHVS, FQNEAQ. Full variable domain (rest looked up from reference TRBV7-8 and TRBJ1-2): GAGVSQSPRYKVAKRGQDVALRCDPISGHVSLFWYQQALGQGPEFLTYFQNEAQLDKSGLPSDRFFAERPEGSVSTLKIQRTQQEDSAVYLCASSLDRGKNRNYGYTFGSGTRLTVV.

This clone has only a few counts. The chain uses TRBV18 and TRBJ1-1; D is uncertain. Trimming took 2 bases from V and 0 from J, leaving 22 bases between them. CDR3 size: 19 residues. The germline V gene encodes CDR1 KGHSH and CDR2 LQKENI. The CDR3 nucleotides are TGTGCCAGCTCACCAAATTTAGCAACGTTGGAGTCGATGAACACTGAAGCTTTCTTT. It codes for CASSPNLATLESMNTEAFF.

J is TRBJ2-6 and V is TRBV5-1, with TRBD1 matching 7 bases. CDR3 length: 12 residues. Looked up from germline, CDR1 is SGHRS and CDR2 is YFSETQ. After removal of 1 base from V and 12 bases from J, the junction contained 1 base not matched to a gene. CDR3 DNA sequence: TGCGCCAGCAGCTTGTCAGGGGGCGTCCTGACTTTC. Amino acid sequence: CASSLSGGVLTF.

This rearrangement joins TRBV11-3 to TRBJ1-2; the D gene is possibly TRBD1 (6 bases). V lost 1 base to trimming and J lost 8 bases, with 14 bases between them. CDR3 length equals 14 residues. Germline V gives CDR1 SGHNT, CDR2 YENEEA. This CDR3 is CASSLAGVPPGYTF. The CDR3 region has the DNA TGTGCCAGCAGCTTAGCAGGGGTCCCCCCAGGCTACACCTTC.

This chain connects TRBV30 to TRBJ1-2; no firm D call. Trimming shortened V by 0 bases and J by 4 bases, and 9 bases separated the two germline ends. CDR1 and CDR2 from the germline V gene are GTSNPN and SVGIG (reference sequence). The CDR3 is made up of 13 amino acids. The CDR3 sequence: CAWSVSTAYGYTF. CDR3 sequence (DNA): TGTGCCTGGAGTGTCTCTACAGCCTATGGCTACACCTTC.

This clone appeared once. This rearrangement joins TRBV7-3 to TRBJ2-1; 8 bases map to TRBD2. With 4 bases clipped from V and 7 bases from J, the junction kept 9 bases outside the gene matches. The CDR3 is 15 amino acids. Germline V gene data show CDR1 as SGHTA and CDR2 as FQGTGA. Here the CDR3 DNA reads TGTGCCAGCAGCTCCCAGGGACTAGGGGCAAATGAGCAGTTCTTC. It codes for CASSSQGLGANEQFF.

The rearrangement uses TRBV7-9 and TRBJ2-4; 12 nucleotides agree with TRBD1. Trimming removed 7 bases from V and 0 bases from J; junction bases left unmatched: 10. Germline CDR1 and CDR2: SEHNR and FQNEAQ (reference sequence). The CDR3 contains 18 residues. The CDR3 protein is CASTSGTGGPGAKNIQYF. In nucleotides, the CDR3 is TGTGCCAGCACCTCCGGGACAGGGGGCCCCGGAGCCAAAAACATTCAGTACTTC.

The rearrangement joins TRBV21-1 to TRBJ2-3; no check of the table's D call, TRBD1, against the DNA was made. TRBV21-1 is tagged as a pseudogene. The CDR3 covers 18 residues. For the CDR3, the DNA is TGTGCCAGCAGCAAAATCCGACAGAACCAAATAGACACAGATACGCAGTATTTT. Its protein is CASSKIRQNQIDTDTQYF.

The genes are TRBV19 and TRBJ1-1; D call uncertain. The V gene lost 7 bases and the J gene lost 1 base, with 10 bases spanning the gap. This CDR3 is 13 amino acids long. Per germline, CDR1 LNHDA and CDR2 SQIVND (reference sequence). The CDR3 loop is CASKRRRNTEAFF. The CDR3 region has the DNA TGTGCCAGTAAGAGGAGGAGGAACACTGAAGCTTTCTTT.